The sequence of this T cell receptor (beta chain) was determined in a study of T cells expressing NK-cell markers. Study information: According to the study, TCR beta repertoires originated from sorted CD3+CD56+NKG2C+, CD3+CD56+NKG2C- and CD3+CD56-NKG2C+ T cells. Seven sequenced donors out of eight were HCMV-seropositive, one seronegative.

Germline CDR1 and CDR2: SEHNR and FQNEAQ (reference sequence). This CDR3 has 18 residues. Study-wide findings and caveats: Expanded NKG2C+ T cell clones were not confirmed as HCMV-specific.

What made the TCR beta cDNA was 5'RACE template switching with UMIs. TCRdb re-called the 5' RACE reads; one entry per CDR3 protein, DNA not given. In all, the sample yields 550,000 to 600,000 distinct CDR3 sequences. As for this clonotype: Antigen: not known.

This chain links TRBV7-9 with TRBJ2-7; TCRdb's D call of TRBD2 is untestable without DNA. Material: blood T cells: a sorted CD56 or NKG2C T cell subset, CD4+ or CD8+ T cells, or bulk PBMC T cells (not recorded which). This receptor was obtained from a man aged 18 to 29 in good health. CDR3 region: CASSRRVLAGGKTYEQYF.